This is a list of T cell receptor beta chains from one sample in a study of shared clonotypes between healthy human individuals. TCRdb's copy holds only in-frame clones and misses some; the assay was immunoSEQ multiplex PCR. The table shows roughly 2 million clones, with 90% to 95% occurring only once. The sample was naive CD4+ T cells sorted from blood. These receptors were collected from a man younger than 35 in good health. CDR3s include the opening cysteine and the closing phenylalanine or tryptophan. Fields, in order: CDR3 length, V gene, clone size, J gene, D gene, CDR3 DNA, CDR3 protein. The D gene is left open where the match is weak. Clone size is stated in some rows and not others, as once, few, many or a class when expanded.

13	TRBV27	.	TRBJ1-2	.	TGTGCCAGCAGTTTAAGCAGGGCAGATCGCTACACCTTC	CASSLSRADRYTF
14	TRBV5-1	few	TRBJ1-3	.	TGCGCCAGCAGCTCCGCCGTTGGGGGGGACACCATATATTTT	CASSSAVGGDTIYF
18	TRBV5-6	.	TRBJ2-1	TRBD1	TGTGCCAGCAGCCGGAGACAGGGGTCTCTTAGATCCTACAATGAGCAGTTCTTC	CASSRRQGSLRSYNEQFF
14	TRBV28	once	TRBJ2-6	.	TGTGCCAGCAGTCACAGCGAGGGGGCCAACGTCCTGACTTTC	CASSHSEGANVLTF
13	TRBV5-1	.	TRBJ1-4	.	TGCGCCAGCAGCTTACAGTACAACGAAAAACTGTTTTTT	CASSLQYNEKLFF
14	TRBV5-8	.	TRBJ2-2	TRBD1	TGTGCCAGCAGCGCGGGGACAGGGGCCGGGGAGCTGTTTTTT	CASSAGTGAGELFF
17	TRBV10-3	.	TRBJ2-1	.	TGTGCCATCACCCGGGGAGCAGCTTCGGGCGGGTACAATGAGCAGTTCTTC	CAITRGAASGGYNEQFF
14	TRBV4-3	.	TRBJ2-5	.	TGCGCCAGCAGCCAAGGCAGGGGGGGCGAGACCCAGTACTTC	CASSQGRGGETQYF
13	TRBV7-8	.	TRBJ2-7	TRBD1	TGTGCCAGCGGGACAGGGGGAATCTACGAGCAGTACTTC	CASGTGGIYEQYF
17	TRBV5-6	.	TRBJ1-2	.	TGTGCCAGCAGCCGAGTCCTTTGGTTGACCAACGGGTATGGCTACACCTTC	CASSRVLWLTNGYGYTF
15	TRBV13	.	TRBJ2-2	.	TGTGCCAGCCGTAAATGGGGCCTGAACACCGGGGAGCTGTTTTTT	CASRKWGLNTGELFF
13	TRBV25-1	.	TRBJ1-1	.	TGTGCCAGCAGTGAGCAGTGGAACACTGAAGCTTTCTTT	CASSEQWNTEAFF
15	TRBV4-3	.	TRBJ2-7	TRBD1	TGCGCCAGCAGCCAAGATTCGGGACAGGTCTACGAGCAGTACTTC	CASSQDSGQVYEQYF
15	TRBV2	.	TRBJ1-1	TRBD1	TGTGCCAGCAGTTTTGACAGGGGGGCGAACACTGAAGCTTTCTTT	CASSFDRGANTEAFF
16	TRBV11-3	.	TRBJ2-1	.	TGTGCCAGCAGCTTAGATGGGAACTCCGGGTGGAATGAGCAGTTCTTC	CASSLDGNSGWNEQFF
11	TRBV25-1	.	TRBJ2-7	TRBD1	TGTGCCAGTCGGACAGGGGTCGAGCAGTACTTC	CASRTGVEQYF
13	TRBV28	once	TRBJ1-4	.	TGTGCCAGCAGCCAGAGAGTAATTGAAAAACTGTTTTTT	CASSQRVIEKLFF
13	TRBV18	.	TRBJ2-7	TRBD1	TGTGCCAGCTCCTGGACAGGACTCTACGAGCAGTACTTC	CASSWTGLYEQYF
13	TRBV5-5	.	TRBJ1-5	.	TGTGCCAGCAGCTTGCCAGGTTCTCAGCCCCAGCATTTT	CASSLPGSQPQHF
13	TRBV25-1	.	TRBJ2-7	.	TGTGCCAGCAGTGAGCCCAGGGGCCACGAGCAGTACTTC	CASSEPRGHEQYF
12	TRBV6-5	.	TRBJ1-3	.	TGTGCCAGCAGTTCTCAGGGAAACACCATATATTTT	CASSSQGNTIYF
13	TRBV5-4	.	TRBJ2-7	.	TGTGCCAGCAGCTTCAGCGGTACCTACGAGCAGTACTTC	CASSFSGTYEQYF
13	TRBV5-1	.	TRBJ2-5	.	TGCGCCAGCAGCACCGGTGATCAAGAGACCCAGTACTTC	CASSTGDQETQYF
15	TRBV7-9	.	TRBJ1-1	.	TGTGCCAGCAGCTTACTCCCCCGGGGTGGGACTGAAGCTTTCTTT	CASSLLPRGGTEAFF
14	TRBV7-2	.	TRBJ2-7	.	TGTGCCAGCAGCCCCGGGCCCCCAGGGGTCGAGCAGTACTTC	CASSPGPPGVEQYF
15	TRBV7-9	.	TRBJ2-1	.	TGTGCCAGCAGCCCGCGACTAAGCCGAGGCAATGAGCAGTTCTTC	CASSPRLSRGNEQFF
15	TRBV19	.	TRBJ2-1	TRBD2	TGTGCCAGTAGTATCCTAGCGGGGGCGACCAATGAGCAGTTCTTC	CASSILAGATNEQFF
15	TRBV7-9	.	TRBJ1-3	.	TGTGCCAGCAGCTTAAACCTAGTCTCTGGAAACACCATATATTTT	CASSLNLVSGNTIYF
12	TRBV6-5	.	TRBJ2-2	.	TGTGCCAGCAGGCGTAATACCGGGGAGCTGTTTTTT	CASRRNTGELFF
15	TRBV2	.	TRBJ1-1	TRBD1	TGTGCCAGCATAGGGGACAGGGGCGTAAGCACTGAAGCTTTCTTT	CASIGDRGVSTEAFF
13	TRBV4-1	.	TRBJ1-1	.	TGCGCCAGCAGCCGGACATTTAACACTGAAGCTTTCTTT	CASSRTFNTEAFF
14	TRBV7-9	.	TRBJ2-7	TRBD1	TGTGCCAGCGGGGGGGACAGGGACTTCTACGAGCAGTACTTC	CASGGDRDFYEQYF
16	TRBV7-9	.	TRBJ2-5	TRBD1	TGTGCCAGCAGCTTACGCCAACAGGGGGAGGAGGAGACCCAGTACTTC	CASSLRQQGEEETQYF
12	TRBV2	.	TRBJ1-1	.	TGTGCCAGCTCGCGGGGGCTCAGGGAAGCTTTCTTT	CASSRGLREAFF
14	TRBV6-5	.	TRBJ2-7	.	TGTGCCAGCAGTAAGGGAGAGGGTCCCTACGAGCAGTACTTC	CASSKGEGPYEQYF
17	TRBV5-6	.	TRBJ1-6	.	TGTGCCAGCAGCTTGTCTACGGGGGTCGTACATATCTCACCCCTCCACTTT	CASSLSTGVVHISPLHF
14	TRBV6-6	.	TRBJ2-2	.	TGTGCCAGCTCTAACCCGACGAAAACTGGGGAGCTGTTTTTT	CASSNPTKTGELFF
14	TRBV7-2	.	TRBJ2-1	TRBD2	TGTGCCAGCAGTCGACTAGCGCCCAGGGATGAGCAGTTCTTC	CASSRLAPRDEQFF
15	TRBV11-2	.	TRBJ2-3	.	TGTGCCAGCAGCCTCACGGTTCCAGGGTTGGATACGCAGTATTTT	CASSLTVPGLDTQYF
14	TRBV11-3	.	TRBJ2-3	.	TGTGCCAGCAGCTCGGGACACCTCACAGATACGCAGTATTTT	CASSSGHLTDTQYF
14	TRBV9	once	TRBJ1-6	.	TGTGCCAGCAGCCGGGGTTCAAATAATTCACCCCTCCACTTT	CASSRGSNNSPLHF
13	TRBV6-5	once	TRBJ2-7	.	TGTGCCAGCAGAACCCGGCAGGGGGGCGAGCAGTACTTC	CASRTRQGGEQYF
12	TRBV18	.	TRBJ2-7	.	TGTGCCAGCTCAAACAGGGAGGCCGAGCAGTACTTC	CASSNREAEQYF
13	TRBV29-1	.	TRBJ2-7	.	TGCAGTATCAGGGCAGACAAGGTCTACGAGCAGTACTTC	CSIRADKVYEQYF
12	TRBV2	.	TRBJ1-6	.	TGTGCCAGCACCCTGCAAGGGGTACCCCTCCACTTT	CASTLQGVPLHF
13	TRBV6-5	.	TRBJ1-2	TRBD1	TGTGCCAGCAGTTACGGGACAGGGCTTCTCGGCACCTTC	CASSYGTGLLGTF
14	TRBV5-1	.	TRBJ2-3	TRBD2	TGCGCCAGCAGCGCTAGCGGGTTGGGGGATACGCAGTATTTT	CASSASGLGDTQYF
12	TRBV9	.	TRBJ2-1	.	TGTGCCAGCAGCGTAGGGGGTAGCGGGCAGTTCTTC	CASSVGGSGQFF
16	TRBV5-6	.	TRBJ2-1	.	TGTGCCAGCAGCTCGGGCATAGGCGGAGTGTACAATGAGCAGTTCTTC	CASSSGIGGVYNEQFF